A selection of T cell receptor beta chains follows, all from one sample in a study of early T cells in non-severe SARS-CoV-2 infection. Using its own MiXCR run on the 5' RACE reads, TCRdb lists one record per CDR3 protein. The sample holds tens of thousands of distinct CDR3 sequences; approximately 10% are singletons and the top ten take around 11%. The material was whole blood, obtained at baseline. These receptors originate from an adult who was a healthcare worker with PCR-confirmed SARS-CoV-2 infection or an uninfected control (not recorded which). Both conserved end residues are part of each CDR3. A D gene is named only where the DNA matches it firmly. Not all rows give a size; the values are once, few, many and, for expanded clones, a class.

clone size,J gene,D gene,V gene,CDR3 DNA,CDR3 protein
.,TRBJ2-5,.,TRBV6-2/TRBV6-3,TGTGCCAGCAGTTACGGGGGGCCGAAAGAGACCCAGTACTTC,CASSYGGPKETQYF
many,TRBJ2-7,TRBD2,TRBV7-8,TGTGCCAGCAGCTGGACTAGCGGGGACGACGAGCAGTACTTC,CASSWTSGDDEQYF
.,TRBJ2-4,.,TRBV7-8,TGTGCCAGCAGTTCCCAGGAGTTAGCCAAAAACATTCAGTACTTC,CASSSQELAKNIQYF
few,TRBJ2-3,.,TRBV3-1,TGTGCCAGCAGCCAAGTGGGGGTACCAGATACGCAGTATTTT,CASSQVGVPDTQYF
.,TRBJ1-1,.,TRBV20-1,TGCAGTGCACAAAACCCAATGGGAGGGTTGGGAGCTTTCTTT,CSAQNPMGGLGAFF
few,TRBJ1-3,TRBD1,TRBV6-6,TGTGCCAGCAGGGAGGCTGGACAGGGGAACATCGGAAACACCATATATTTT,CASREAGQGNIGNTIYF
.,TRBJ1-1,.,TRBV2,TGTGCCAGCAAGGGGCAGGGCCTGAGGGACACTGAAGCTTTCTTT,CASKGQGLRDTEAFF
.,TRBJ1-4,.,TRBV5-5,TGTGCCAGCAGCTCGGGAGCAACTAATGAAAAACTGTTTTTT,CASSSGATNEKLFF
.,TRBJ1-6,.,TRBV27,TGTGCCAGCAGTTTGAACCCCACTTTGGTGTCACCCCTCCACTTT,CASSLNPTLVSPLHF
.,TRBJ2-3,.,TRBV20-1,TGCAGTGCTAGATCCGTTTGGGATACGCAGTATTTT,CSARSVWDTQYF
.,TRBJ2-1,.,TRBV28,TGTGCCACCTCTACCACGGGCTCCTACAATGAGCAGTTCTTC,CATSTTGSYNEQFF
few,TRBJ1-3,.,TRBV6-6,TGTGCCAGCAGCCAGGAGGGAAACACCATATATTTT,CASSQEGNTIYF
few,TRBJ2-7,.,TRBV30,TGTGCCTGGAGTAGACGGTCAAACTACGAGCAGTACTTC,CAWSRRSNYEQYF
.,TRBJ1-2,TRBD1,TRBV12-3/TRBV12-4,TGTGCCAGCAGTTTTCGACAGGGGGCGTCGAACTATGGCTACACCTTC,CASSFRQGASNYGYTF
few,TRBJ2-3,TRBD2,TRBV4-3,TGCGCCAGCAGCCAAGATACGGGGAAGCGGGGGTCTTTCACAGATACGCAGTATTTT,CASSQDTGKRGSFTDTQYF
few,TRBJ2-5,.,TRBV7-9,TGTGCCAGCAGCCCTGCAGCCCTTTCAGAGACCCAGTACTTC,CASSPAALSETQYF
once,TRBJ2-1,.,TRBV10-3,TGTGCCATCGGATTAGGGTCCACATTTTACAATGAGCAGTTCTTC,CAIGLGSTFYNEQFF
.,TRBJ2-7,TRBD2,TRBV29-1,TGCAGCGTTGGGGCGGGGGGCGAGCAGTACTTC,CSVGAGGEQYF
few,TRBJ1-2,TRBD1,TRBV18,TGTGCCAGCTCACCCGACAGGGGGCTTGGCTACACCTTC,CASSPDRGLGYTF
many,TRBJ2-7,TRBD1,TRBV5-1,TGCGCCAGCAGCTTGATAGGGGGCCACGAGCAGTACTTC,CASSLIGGHEQYF
.,TRBJ1-1,.,TRBV2,TGTGCCAGCAGGCCCTCTGGCGTGTTGAACACTGAAGCTTTCTTT,CASRPSGVLNTEAFF
.,TRBJ2-5,.,TRBV7-3,TGTGCCAGCAGCTTGGGTAGGGCAGAGACCCAGTACTTC,CASSLGRAETQYF
.,TRBJ1-1,TRBD1,TRBV7-6,TGTGCCAGCAGCTCCAGGGACAGCTACACTGAAGCTTTCTTT,CASSSRDSYTEAFF
many,TRBJ2-4,.,TRBV11-2,TGTGCCAGCAGCTTTTATCCAACAGGGCAACTCAAAAACATTCAGTACTTC,CASSFYPTGQLKNIQYF
few,TRBJ2-4,.,TRBV5-1,TGCGCCAGCAGCGCGGGACTGGAGAAAAACATTCAGTACTTC,CASSAGLEKNIQYF